Described below is a single T cell receptor beta chain sequence and its context. There is no known antigen for this receptor. Base quality data are lacking; no much larger clone is found one base away. This specimen comes from a study of blood T cell repertoires in COVID-19 (dated by TCRdb to the early 2020s). In the study overall: The collaborator samples originated in the United States, Italy and Spain and spanned the acute and convalescent phases of COVID-19. The prospective study material was composed of cDNA or gDNA derived from T cells, B-cell-depleted T cells, or PBMCs. Subjects who had been exposed to COVID-19, were actively infected with it, or had recovered from it provided the deeply sampled blood TCRbeta repertoires that made up the dataset. A freely available public database, intended as a resource for researchers studying the immune response to SARS-CoV-2, is where the repertoires were released. The samples were drawn from two sources: the first 160 participants of the ongoing ImmuneRACE study, and 1,200 or so subjects contributed by 6 global collaborators. Nearly every sample came with metadata listing a de-identified subject ID, COVID-19 status, age in years and sex. Where available, HLA class I and class II types were taken from metadata supplied by the sample provider and were not determined by assay-based typing.

The investigation overall reported the following: The amount of clinical and demographic metadata varied by source and participant and was provided uncurated.

TCRbeta CDR3 regions were amplified from genomic DNA using the immunoSEQ Assay, a bias-controlled multiplex PCR. From the authors' description of their analysis: The number of nucleated cells in each sample was estimated by amplification of reference gene primers within the assay. To quantify the absolute abundance of each unique TCRbeta CDR3 rearrangement, sequence reads were collapsed and filtered. Productive Simpson clonality was computed per sample as the square root of Simpson's diversity index over productive rearrangements. TCRdb took over this immuneACCESS table, retaining in-frame rearrangements with V and J assigned. Such tables are incomplete; in checked studies, under half of the missing clones stem from an unresolved V gene, and the remainder is unexplained. The V and J calls and clone size come from that table; D and trimming were worked out from the DNA. The sample includes about 230,000 clones, with about 80% observed a single time. In total, the top ten clones hold 4.4% of the sample.

Germline trimming: 4 bases from V, 4 bases from J; junction bases outside gene matches: 3. The germline V gene yields LGHNA for CDR1 and YSLEER for CDR2. The CDR3 starts with the cysteine, ends with the phenylalanine, and has 14 residues. Left in the record is the CDR3 DNA by itself, 42 bases read in frame from the first base. The collaborating institutions used their own protocols to collect whole blood in K2EDTA tubes. For TCRbeta analysis, collaborators shipped samples as frozen whole blood, isolated PBMCs, or DNA extracted from either of those sample types. What was sequenced was peripheral blood. The sequence is built from TRBV4-3 and TRBJ2-7; 11 junctional bases match TRBD1. This clonotype was obtained from a man between 45 and 60 years old with active or convalescent COVID-19. Here is the DNA: TGCGCCAGCAGCCTACGGGACAGGGGGTACGAGCAGTACTTC. This encodes CASSLRDRGYEQYF.